Below are 13 T cell receptor beta chains sequenced from a single sample in a study of shared clonotypes between healthy human individuals. Repertoires were generated with immunoSEQ multiplex PCR, while TCRdb's copy carries only in-frame clones and drops some. The sample lists approximately 720,000 clones, approximately 79% seen once, with approximately 1.8% in the top ten. The sequenced sample consisted of memory CD4+ T cells sorted from blood. The subset was: CD45RA-negative fraction. All receptors come from a young woman in good health.

The chain is built from TRBV5-8 and TRBJ2-1; 10 bases line up with TRBD2. The germline V gene has CDR1 SGHTS and CDR2 YDEGEE. V was clipped by 0 bases and J by 6 bases; unmatched bases: 9. The CDR3 sequence is 17 residues long. The CDR3, as DNA: TGTGCCAGCAGCTTGGGTTGGGCTAGCGGGAGTCTCAATGAGCAGTTCTTC. Translated, it gives CASSLGWASGSLNEQFF.

The chain employs TRBV19 and TRBJ1-4; 8 bases map to TRBD1. The germline gives CDR1 LNHDA, CDR2 SQIVND (reference sequence). The V and J ends lost 3 bases and 3 bases, in that order; junction bases with no gene match: 6. This CDR3 comprises 16 residues. The CDR3 here is CASSISTGAANEKLFF. DNA of the CDR3: TGTGCCAGTAGTATCTCGACAGGGGCGGCTAATGAAAAACTGTTTTTT.

This chain links TRBV28 with TRBJ2-2; weak D call: TRBD2 (6 bases). Deletions cut 6 bases from V and 1 base from J, with 15 bases between. The CDR3 spans 16 residues. CDR1 and CDR2 from the germline V gene are MDHEN and SYDVKM. CDR3: CASSTIGGRNTGELFF. For the CDR3, the DNA is TGTGCCAGCAGCACAATCGGGGGTCGGAACACCGGGGAGCTGTTTTTT.

In this sample, this clone turned up once. The rearrangement joins TRBV7-6 to TRBJ2-1; no clear D gene. Germline-derived CDR1 and CDR2 are SGHVS and FNYEAQ. CDR3 length equals 13 residues. Trimming stripped 4 bases from V and 6 bases from J, with 10 bases between. CDR3 DNA: TGTGCCAGCAGCTCCGGGTCGAGCAATGAGCAGTTCTTC. Translated: CASSSGSSNEQFF.

The chain uses TRBV25-1 and TRBJ1-4, with D hard to call. The CDR3 consists of 15 residues. The V end was cut by 3 bases, the J end by 7 bases, with 15 bases between. Germline-derived CDR1 and CDR2 are MGHDK and SYGVNS. As DNA, the CDR3 is TGTGCCAGCAGTGACTCCACGGGCAGGACTGAAAAACTGTTTTTT. As protein: CASSDSTGRTEKLFF.

Written as DNA, the CDR3 is TGTGCCAGCAGCTTCGGACTGGGAAGTAACACCGGGGAGCTGTTTTTT. It yields the protein CASSFGLGSNTGELFF. The chain uses TRBV5-4 and TRBJ2-2, with a possible D match to TRBD2 (5 bases). The CDR3 is 16 residues long. Germline values: CDR1 SGHNT, CDR2 YYREEE (reference sequence). Trimming removed 2 bases at V and 2 bases at J, with 13 bases between.

This clone appeared many times. The V gene is TRBV27, the J gene TRBJ1-2, with D possibly TRBD1 on 5 matching bases. Trimming left V 6 bases short and J 4 bases short, with 9 bases between. This CDR3 is 12 amino acids long. Germline V gives CDR1 MNHEY, CDR2 SMNVEV (reference sequence). In DNA form, the CDR3 reads TGTGCCAGCAGGGCAGGGTTCTATGGCTACACCTTC. Its protein product is CASRAGFYGYTF.

This clone has a handful of counts. The genes are TRBV18 and TRBJ2-7; possibly TRBD2 for D (6 bases). V lost 0 bases and J lost 6, with 12 bases in between. CDR1 is KGHSH, CDR2 LQKENI, per germline. This CDR3 has 14 amino acids. CDR3 loop: CASSPPGLPSEQYF. Written as DNA, the CDR3 is TGTGCCAGCTCACCACCGGGACTCCCTAGCGAGCAGTACTTC.

The chain has TRBV30 and TRBJ1-6, with 8 bases fitting TRBD1. This CDR3 is built from 13 residues. Unmatched junction bases numbered 9, after V lost 8 bases and J lost 9 bases. Germline V gives CDR1 GTSNPN, CDR2 SVGIG (reference sequence). CDR3: CAHTTGVFSPLHF. The CDR3 DNA reads TGTGCCCATACGACAGGGGTATTTTCACCCCTCCACTTT.

The chain recombines TRBV19 with TRBJ2-7; no reliable D call. V lost 1 base, J lost 0 bases, and 10 bases lay in between. The CDR3 sequence is 15 residues long. Per germline, CDR1 LNHDA and CDR2 SQIVND (reference sequence). The CDR3 DNA is TGTGCCAGTAGTATAGGCCTATTTAGCTCCTACGAGCAGTACTTC. Translated, it gives CASSIGLFSSYEQYF. Filled out from reference TRBV19 and TRBJ2-7, the complete variable domain reads DGGITQSPKYLFRKEGQNVTLSCEQNLNHDAMYWYRQDPGQGLRLIYYSQIVNDFQKGDIAEGYSVSREKKESFPLTVTSAQKNPTAFYLCASSIGLFSSYEQYFGPGTRLTVT.

The genes are TRBV10-2 and TRBJ1-1; D gene ambiguous. This CDR3 has 13 residues. V was clipped by 9 bases and J by 2 bases, with 13 bases between them. Germline assignment: CDR1 WSHSY and CDR2 SAAADI. CDR3 loop: CASKVVVNTEAFF. The CDR3 bases are TGCGCCAGTAAGGTGGTAGTAAACACTGAAGCTTTCTTT.

This clone was recorded only once. The chain links TRBV2 to TRBJ1-3; D possibly corresponds to TRBD1 (5 bases). V was cut by 5 bases and J by 2 bases, with 7 bases left in between. In germline, CDR1 is SNHLY, CDR2 FYNNEI. The CDR3 consists of 13 residues. CDR3 in amino acids: CASSQGTGNTIYF. The CDR3 nucleotides read TGTGCCAGCAGTCAGGGTACTGGAAACACCATATATTTT.

This clone was seen only once. J is TRBJ2-2 and V is TRBV7-9, with D perhaps assigned TRBD1 or TRBD2 (5 bases each). Trimming removed 5 bases from V and 6 bases from J, with 13 bases in between. CDR3 length equals 14 residues. Germline values: CDR1 SEHNR, CDR2 FQNEAQ (reference sequence). The CDR3 coding sequence is TGTGCCAGCAGCCTGGGACCCTCGCCCGGGGAGCTGTTTTTT. Translating it yields CASSLGPSPGELFF. The full variable domain, with the rest looked up from reference TRBV7-9 and TRBJ2-2, is DTGVSQNPRHKITKRGQNVTFRCDPISEHNRLYWYRQTLGQGPEFLTYFQNEAQLEKSRLLSDRFSAERPKGSFSTLEIQRTEQGDSAMYLCASSLGPSPGELFFGEGSRLTVL.